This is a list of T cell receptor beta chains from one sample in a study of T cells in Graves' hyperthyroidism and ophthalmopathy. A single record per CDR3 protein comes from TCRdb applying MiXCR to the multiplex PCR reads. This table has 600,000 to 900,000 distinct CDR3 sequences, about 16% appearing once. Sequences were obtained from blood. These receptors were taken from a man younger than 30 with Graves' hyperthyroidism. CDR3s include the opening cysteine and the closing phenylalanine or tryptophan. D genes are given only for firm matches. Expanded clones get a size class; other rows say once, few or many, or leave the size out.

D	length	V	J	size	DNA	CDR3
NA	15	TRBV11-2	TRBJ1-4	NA	TGTGCCAGCAGCTTCACCCCCTACCATAATGAAAAACTGTTTTTT	CASSFTPYHNEKLFF
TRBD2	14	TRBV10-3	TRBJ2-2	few	TGTGCCATCAGGAGCGGGATCAACACCGGGGAGCTGTTTTTT	CAIRSGINTGELFF
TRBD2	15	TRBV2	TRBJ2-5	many	TGTGCCAGCCGGGAGGCTAGCGGGAACCAAGAGACCCAGTACTTC	CASREASGNQETQYF
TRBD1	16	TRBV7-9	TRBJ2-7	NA	TGTGCCAGCAGCCGAGAGGGCGGACAGGGCTACTATGAGCAGTACTTC	CASSREGGQGYYEQYF
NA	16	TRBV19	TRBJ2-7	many	TGTGCCAGTAGTATAGAGTCCGGGACTGGAACCTACGAGCAGTACTTC	CASSIESGTGTYEQYF
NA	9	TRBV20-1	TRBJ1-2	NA	TGCAGTGCTAGAGATCGTCCCACCTTC	CSARDRPTF
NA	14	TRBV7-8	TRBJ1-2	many	TGTGCCAGCAGCGAAACAGTGGGGCCGTATGGCTACACCTTC	CASSETVGPYGYTF
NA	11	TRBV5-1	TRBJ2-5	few	TGCGCCAGCAGCGCCGCGGAGACCCAGTACTTC	CASSAAETQYF
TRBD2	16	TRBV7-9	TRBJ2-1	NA	TGTGCCAGCAGCTTAAAGGCAGCGGGAACCCACAATGAGCAGTTCTTC	CASSLKAAGTHNEQFF
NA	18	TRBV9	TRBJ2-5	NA	TGTGCCAGCAGCCCCTCGGCAGCACCCCCAACCGGAACGGAGACCCAGTACTTC	CASSPSAAPPTGTETQYF
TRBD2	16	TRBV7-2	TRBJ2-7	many	TGTGCCAGCAGCTCCCCCCTAGCGGCCGCCCGCATCGAGCAGTACTTC	CASSSPLAAARIEQYF
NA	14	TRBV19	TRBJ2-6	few	TGTGCCAGTAGTATAACCTCTGGGGCCAACGTCCTGACTTTC	CASSITSGANVLTF
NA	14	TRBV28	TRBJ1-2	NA	TGTGCCAGCAGTTTACCCCTCACAGGGACTGGCTACACCTTC	CASSLPLTGTGYTF
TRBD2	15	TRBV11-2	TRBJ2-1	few	TGTGCCAGCAGCTTAGACCGGCTAGCGGGAGGGGGGCAGTTCTTC	CASSLDRLAGGGQFF
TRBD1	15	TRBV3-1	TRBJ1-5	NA	TGTGCCAGCAGCCGGGGGACAGACGTCAATCAGCCCCAGCATTTT	CASSRGTDVNQPQHF
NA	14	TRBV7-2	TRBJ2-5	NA	TGTGCCAGCAGCTTCGGCGGGGCAAAAGAGACCCAGTACTTC	CASSFGGAKETQYF
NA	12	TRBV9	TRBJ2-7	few	TGTGCCAGCAGCGTAGAAAGGGGCCGGCAGTACTTC	CASSVERGRQYF
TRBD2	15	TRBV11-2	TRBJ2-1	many	TGTGCCAGCAGCTCCACTAGCGGGAGGGCAAATGAGCAGTTCTTC	CASSSTSGRANEQFF
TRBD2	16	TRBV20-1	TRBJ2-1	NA	TGCAGTGCTAGAGATCAGGGACTAGCCTTTACTGGTGAGCAGTTCTTC	CSARDQGLAFTGEQFF
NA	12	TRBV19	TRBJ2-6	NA	TGTGCCAGTAGTCCGACCCTCAACGTCCTGACTTTC	CASSPTLNVLTF
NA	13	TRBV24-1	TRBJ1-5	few	TGTGCCACCAGGCCAGGGCCCAATCAGCCCCAGCATTTT	CATRPGPNQPQHF
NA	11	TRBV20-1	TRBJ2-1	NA	TGCAGTGCCTCCCCAGGGACCCCGCAGTTCTTC	CSASPGTPQFF
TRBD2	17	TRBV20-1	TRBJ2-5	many	TGCAGTGCCTCCCCCCTTGGCGGGAGAACCGCCCGAGAGACCCAGTACTTC	CSASPLGGRTARETQYF
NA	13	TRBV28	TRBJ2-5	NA	TGTGCCAGCAGTGTCCGGGTCCCAAGAGTGCAGTACTTC	CASSVRVPRVQYF
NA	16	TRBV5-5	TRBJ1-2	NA	TGTGCCAGCAGCTTAAACAGCCAGGGCCGACCCTATGGCTACACCTTC	CASSLNSQGRPYGYTF
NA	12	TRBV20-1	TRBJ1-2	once	TGCAGTGCTAGTGGGGGACGGGCGGGCTACACCTTC	CSASGGRAGYTF
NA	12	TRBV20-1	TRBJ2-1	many	TGCAGTGCTAGAGATCCACGGGGTGAGCAGTTCTTC	CSARDPRGEQFF
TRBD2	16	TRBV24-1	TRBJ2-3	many	TGTGCCACCAGTGATAGAACTAGCGGGCGTTATTATACGCAGTATTTT	CATSDRTSGRYYTQYF
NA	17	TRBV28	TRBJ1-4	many	TGTGCCAGCAGTTTAGGCGGCGGGGGCGCGACTAATGAAAAACTGTTTTTT	CASSLGGGGATNEKLFF
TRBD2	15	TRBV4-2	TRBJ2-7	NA	TGTGCCAGCAGCCAAGGTGCGGGAGGTATCTACGAGCAGTACTTC	CASSQGAGGIYEQYF
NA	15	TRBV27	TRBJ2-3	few	TGTGCCAGCAGTCCGTACACAACTTCCACAGATACGCAGTATTTT	CASSPYTTSTDTQYF
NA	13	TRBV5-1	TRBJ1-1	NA	TGCGCCAGCAGCTCAAGGTATGGGACTGAAGCTTTCTTT	CASSSRYGTEAFF
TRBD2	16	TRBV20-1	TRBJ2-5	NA	TGCAGTGCTGAAGGGGTGACTAGCGGAAATCAAGAGACCCAGTACTTC	CSAEGVTSGNQETQYF
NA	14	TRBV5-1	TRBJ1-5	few	TGCGCCAGCAGCCGCCCGTTTCACCCGGAGCCCCAGCATTTT	CASSRPFHPEPQHF
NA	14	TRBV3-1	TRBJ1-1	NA	TGTGCCAGCAGCCCGCCGACACCGAACACTGAAGCTTTCTTT	CASSPPTPNTEAFF
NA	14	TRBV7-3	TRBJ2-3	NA	TGTGCCAGCAGCCCATCATTAGCGGCAGATACGCAGTATTTT	CASSPSLAADTQYF
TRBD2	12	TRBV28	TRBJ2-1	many	TGTGCCAGCAGTTGGGGGGGCAATGAGCAGTTCTTC	CASSWGGNEQFF